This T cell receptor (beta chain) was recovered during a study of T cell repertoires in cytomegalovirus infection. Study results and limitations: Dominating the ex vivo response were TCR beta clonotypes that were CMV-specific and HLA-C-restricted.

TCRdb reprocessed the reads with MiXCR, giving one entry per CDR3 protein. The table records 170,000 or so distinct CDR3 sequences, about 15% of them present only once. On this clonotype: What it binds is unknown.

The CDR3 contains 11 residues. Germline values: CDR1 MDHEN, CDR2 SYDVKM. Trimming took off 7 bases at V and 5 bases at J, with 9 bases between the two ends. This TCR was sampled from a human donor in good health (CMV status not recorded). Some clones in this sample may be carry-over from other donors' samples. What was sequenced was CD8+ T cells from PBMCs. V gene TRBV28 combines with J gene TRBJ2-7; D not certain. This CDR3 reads CASTLAHEQYF. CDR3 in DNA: TGTGCCAGCACCTTAGCCCACGAGCAGTACTTC. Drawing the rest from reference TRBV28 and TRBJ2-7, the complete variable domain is DVKVTQSSRYLVKRTGEKVFLECVQDMDHENMFWYRQDPGLGLRLIYFSYDVKMKEKGDIPEGYSVSREKKERFSLILESASTNQTSMYLCASTLAHEQYFGPGTRLTVT.